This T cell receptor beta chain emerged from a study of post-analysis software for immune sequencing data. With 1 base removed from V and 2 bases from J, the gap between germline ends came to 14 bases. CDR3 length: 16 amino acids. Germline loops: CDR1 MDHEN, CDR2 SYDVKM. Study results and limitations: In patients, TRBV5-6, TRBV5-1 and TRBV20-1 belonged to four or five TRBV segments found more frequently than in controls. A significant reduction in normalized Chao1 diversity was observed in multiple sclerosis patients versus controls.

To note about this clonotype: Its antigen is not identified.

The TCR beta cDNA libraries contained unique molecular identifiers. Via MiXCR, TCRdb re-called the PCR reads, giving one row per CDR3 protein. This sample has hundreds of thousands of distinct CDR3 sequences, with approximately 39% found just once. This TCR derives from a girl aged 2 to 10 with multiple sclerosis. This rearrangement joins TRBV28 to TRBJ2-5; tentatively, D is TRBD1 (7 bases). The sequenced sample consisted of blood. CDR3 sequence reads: CASSLSRGTVQETQYF. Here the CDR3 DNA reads TGTGCCAGCAGTTTATCTCGGGGGACAGTTCAAGAGACCCAGTACTTC. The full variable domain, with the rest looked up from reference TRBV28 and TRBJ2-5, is DVKVTQSSRYLVKRTGEKVFLECVQDMDHENMFWYRQDPGLGLRLIYFSYDVKMKEKGDIPEGYSVSREKKERFSLILESASTNQTSMYLCASSLSRGTVQETQYFGPGTRLLVL.